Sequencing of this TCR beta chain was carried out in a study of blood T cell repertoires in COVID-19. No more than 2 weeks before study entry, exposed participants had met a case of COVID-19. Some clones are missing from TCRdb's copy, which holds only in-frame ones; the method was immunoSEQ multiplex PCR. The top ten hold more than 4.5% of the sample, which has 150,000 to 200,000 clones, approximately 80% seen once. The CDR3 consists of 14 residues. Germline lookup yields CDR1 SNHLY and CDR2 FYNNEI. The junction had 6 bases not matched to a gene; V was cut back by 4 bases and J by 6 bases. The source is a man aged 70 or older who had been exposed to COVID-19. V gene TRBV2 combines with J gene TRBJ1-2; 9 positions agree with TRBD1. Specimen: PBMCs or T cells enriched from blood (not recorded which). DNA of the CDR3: TGTGCCAGCAGTGTGGACAGGGGTCTAGATGGCTACACCTTC. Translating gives CASSVDRGLDGYTF.